Presented here are 24 T cell receptor beta chains from one specimen sequenced in a study of vaccination and CD4 T cells after COVID-19. Regarding treatment: approximately 9-day PBMC culture with coronavirus spike peptide pools or control peptides (ViraFEST assay). No cognate antigen is known for these TCRs. Cultured CD4+ T cell DNA was sequenced using the Oncomine TCR Beta short-read assay. Each CDR3 protein is one row after TCRdb ran MiXCR on the PCR reads. The repertoire holds about 16,000 distinct CDR3 sequences, with roughly three fifths as singletons. Sequenced: CD4+ T cells from blood, cultured in vitro. These receptors were obtained from a human donor who had recovered from COVID-19.

The chain joins TRBV20-1 to TRBJ2-7, with a possible D match to TRBD2 (6 bases). The CDR3 totals 14 residues. V was clipped by 4 bases and J by 3 bases, with 16 bases between them. CDR1 is DFQATT, CDR2 SNEGSKA, per germline (reference sequence). This CDR3 reads CSANAGGNFYEQYF. DNA for the CDR3: TGCAGTGCTAACGCGGGCGGGAACTTCTACGAGCAGTACTTC.

In its sample, this clonotype was seen a few times. Germline is not matched at one junction end, which may reflect a read error. V and J are TRBV10-3 and TRBJ1-2, with no clear D. CDR3 length: 14 residues. Germline assignment: CDR1 ENHRY and CDR2 SYGVKD. Here the CDR3 DNA reads TGTGCCAGCAGTGGATCACACGGAAACTATGGCTACACCTTC. It is translated as CASSGSHGNYGYTF.

This clonotype was seen more than once but under ten times. V and J are TRBV7-2 and TRBJ1-3; possible D gene TRBD1, 5 bases. There are 13 residues in the CDR3. The V gene lost 2 bases and the J gene lost 8 bases, with 10 bases spanning the gap. Germline CDR1 SGHTA, CDR2 FQGNSA. The CDR3 reads CASSLQGGDTIYF. The CDR3 nucleotides are TGTGCCAGCAGCTTACAGGGTGGGGACACCATATATTTT. The complete variable domain, with remaining parts taken from reference TRBV7-2 and TRBJ1-3, reads GAGVSQSPSNKVTEKGKDVELRCDPISGHTALYWYRQSLGQGLEFLIYFQGNSAPDKSGLPSDRFSAERTGGSVSTLTIQRTQQEDSAVYLCASSLQGGDTIYFGEGSWLTVV.

The chain joins TRBV7-9 to TRBJ1-4, with D possibly being TRBD1 (6 bases). V dropped 5 bases and J dropped 3 bases, with 13 bases sitting between them. Germline V CDR1 and CDR2: SEHNR, FQNEAQ (reference sequence). The CDR3 extends over 15 amino acids. The CDR3 DNA reads TGTGCCAGCAGCGCTAACAGGGTGGCTAATGAAAAACTGTTTTTT. Amino acids: CASSANRVANEKLFF.

The V and J genes are TRBV27 and TRBJ2-2; 8 bases fit TRBD2. This CDR3 is 18 amino acids long. Germline V lookup: CDR1 MNHEY, CDR2 SMNVEV (reference sequence). V was clipped by 6 bases and J by 0 bases; unmatched bases: 12. CDR3 in DNA: TGTGCCAGCAGCCGGGGGGGCGACATGCCAGCGAACACCGGGGAGCTGTTTTTT. As protein: CASSRGGDMPANTGELFF.

This clonotype was observed a single time. The V gene is TRBV10-1, the J gene TRBJ2-5; 8 bases fit TRBD1. Germline V gene lookup returns CDR1 WNHNN and CDR2 SYGVQD (reference sequence). The CDR3 sequence is 14 residues long. J was trimmed by 4 bases and V by 5 bases; bases with no gene match: 6. CDR3 DNA: TGCGCCAGCAGTCGAGGACAGGGTGGAGAGACCCAGTACTTC. It translates to CASSRGQGGETQYF.

The chain uses TRBV20-1 and TRBJ2-3; 11 bases fit TRBD2. Germline values: CDR1 DFQATT, CDR2 SNEGSKA (reference sequence). The CDR3 extends over 14 amino acids. V gave up 5 bases and J gave up 5 bases; unmatched junction bases: 6. In DNA form, the CDR3 reads TGCAGTGCTGGACTAGCGGGTGTAGAAGATACGCAGTATTTT. Translating it yields CSAGLAGVEDTQYF.

This clonotype showed up just a few times. V and J are TRBV20-1 and TRBJ1-5; D uncertain. Trimming removed 6 bases at V and 4 bases at J, with 16 bases between. This CDR3 is built from 14 residues. Germline loops: CDR1 DFQATT, CDR2 SNEGSKA (reference sequence). CDR3: CSAPVGEWNQPQHF. CDR3 bases: TGCAGTGCCCCGGTGGGTGAATGGAATCAGCCCCAGCATTTT.

CDR3 sequence: CASSTDRLQTQYF. The CDR3 DNA sequence: TGTGCCAGCAGCACGGACAGACTACAGACCCAGTACTTC. The rearrangement links TRBV12-3 or TRBV12-4 to TRBJ2-5; a possible D gene is TRBD1 (6 bases). The CDR3 consists of 13 residues. V lost 6 bases to trimming and J lost 6 bases, with 14 bases between them.

The chain is built from TRBV19 and TRBJ1-2, with unresolved D. The V gene's germline CDR1 is LNHDA and CDR2 SQIVND (reference sequence). The CDR3 loop spans 13 amino acids. V was trimmed by 7 bases and J by 2 bases, leaving 11 bases between them. CDR3 sequence reads: CASTLVGNYGYTF. The CDR3 DNA reads TGTGCCAGTACCCTCGTGGGAAACTATGGCTACACCTTC.

V is TRBV10-2 and J is TRBJ1-1; no clear D. V dropped 0 bases and J dropped 11 bases, with 10 bases sitting between them. This CDR3 has 12 residues. The germline V gene has CDR1 WSHSY and CDR2 SAAADI. DNA of the CDR3: TGCGCCAGCAGTGAGTCGTTCGGTGTCGCTTTCTTT. It translates to CASSESFGVAFF.

This rearrangement joins TRBV19 to TRBJ2-7; TRBD2 is a possible D gene (6 bases). The CDR3 sequence is 13 residues long. V was cut by 3 bases and J by 4 bases, with 10 bases left in between. Germline values: CDR1 LNHDA, CDR2 SQIVND (reference sequence). CDR3 nucleotides: TGTGCCAGTAGTATCCCGGGAGATTACGAGCAGTACTTC. Its translation: CASSIPGDYEQYF.

A few counts support this clonotype. The J gene is TRBJ1-1, the V gene TRBV20-1; a weak D match, TRBD1 (5 bases). The length of the CDR3 is 14 residues. The V and J ends lost 2 bases and 4 bases respectively, with 14 bases between them. Looked up from germline, CDR1 is DFQATT and CDR2 is SNEGSKA (reference sequence). The CDR3 sequence: CSARFLQVPTEAFF. In nucleotides, the CDR3 is TGCAGTGCTAGATTTCTACAGGTTCCCACTGAAGCTTTCTTT.

The chain combines TRBV4-2 with TRBJ1-1, with unresolved D. The V and J ends lost 0 bases and 3 bases respectively, with 8 bases between them. This CDR3 is built from 14 residues. Germline CDR1 LGHNA, CDR2 YNFKEQ. This chain's CDR3 is CASSQEDVYTEAFF. The DNA of the CDR3 is TGTGCCAGCAGCCAAGAGGATGTTTACACTGAAGCTTTCTTT.

V gene TRBV7-9 combines with J gene TRBJ1-2; TRBD1 agrees at 8 bases. The CDR3 length is 14 residues. Germline loops: CDR1 SEHNR, CDR2 FQNEAQ (reference sequence). J lost 5 bases, V lost 3 bases, and 5 bases had no gene match. The chain's CDR3 is CASSFDRGYYGYTF. The CDR3 DNA is TGTGCCAGCAGCTTCGACAGGGGTTATTATGGCTACACCTTC.

The chain has TRBV5-1 and TRBJ2-7; no definite D call. CDR1 SGHRS and CDR2 YFSETQ come from the germline V gene. V dropped 3 bases and J dropped 4 bases, with 11 bases sitting between them. The CDR3 is 13 amino acids. CDR3 DNA: TGCGCCAGCAGCTCCTCCGGAGAATACGAGCAGTACTTC. This sequence encodes CASSSSGEYEQYF.

This chain connects TRBV24-1 to TRBJ1-1; D uncertain. Per the germline V gene, CDR1 is KGHDR and CDR2 is SFDVKD. V was shortened by 3 bases and J by 5 bases, with 15 bases between the two germline ends. CDR3 length equals 15 residues. Written as DNA, the CDR3 is TGTGCCACCAGTGATCCCCGGGTAGGTGAGACTGAAGCTTTCTTT. Protein product: CATSDPRVGETEAFF.

This clonotype occurred a few times. The chain recombines TRBV2 with TRBJ2-4, with D tentatively TRBD2 (7 bases). With 3 bases removed from V and 2 bases from J, the gap between germline ends came to 17 bases. The germline V gene encodes CDR1 SNHLY and CDR2 FYNNEI. This CDR3 has 17 residues. The CDR3 DNA is TGTGCCAGCAGTGACGAGGGGGGGCGCACTACCAAAAACATTCAGTACTTC. The encoded protein is CASSDEGGRTTKNIQYF.

This chain uses TRBV6-1 with TRBJ1-3; 10 bases agree with TRBD1. The junction had 5 bases not matched to a gene; V was cut back by 5 bases and J by 4 bases. Germline CDR1 is MNHNS and CDR2 is SASEGT. The CDR3 has 15 residues. CDR3 DNA sequence: TGTGCCAGCAGTATCCGGGACAGGGGAGGAAACACCATATATTTT. Its translation: CASSIRDRGGNTIYF.

The rearrangement uses TRBV2 and TRBJ2-7, with 7 bases aligning to TRBD1. The CDR3 covers 13 residues. CDR1 SNHLY and CDR2 FYNNEI come from the germline V gene. V gave up 8 bases and J gave up 2 bases; unmatched junction bases: 6. The CDR3 here is CASDRDGTYEQYF. The CDR3 DNA reads as TGTGCCAGCGACAGGGACGGTACCTACGAGCAGTACTTC.

This clonotype was seen only a few times. V is TRBV6-2 or TRBV6-3 and J is TRBJ2-2; D remains unclear. In germline, CDR1 is MNHEY, CDR2 SVGEGT. The CDR3 runs 13 residues. Trimming took off 2 bases at V and 0 bases at J, with 1 base between the two ends. Written as DNA, the CDR3 is TGTGCCAGCAGTTACCCGAACACCGGGGAGCTGTTTTTT. Its protein product is CASSYPNTGELFF.

There are a few counts of this clonotype. This chain uses TRBV15 with TRBJ1-2, with D hard to call. In germline, CDR1 is LNHNV, CDR2 YYDKDF (reference sequence). V was trimmed by 0 bases and J by 4 bases, leaving 12 bases between them. The CDR3 totals 15 residues. CDR3 amino acids: CATSRDLGMSYGYTF. CDR3 DNA sequence: TGTGCCACCAGCAGAGATCTTGGCATGAGCTATGGCTACACCTTC.

The chain recombines TRBV11-2 with TRBJ2-7; D might be TRBD2 (6 bases). Germline V gene lookup returns CDR1 SGHAT and CDR2 FQNNGV. The CDR3 totals 14 residues. Deletions cut 6 bases from V and 2 bases from J, with 14 bases between. The CDR3 is CASRGGFRTYEQYF. The CDR3 region has the DNA TGTGCCAGCAGGGGGGGATTCAGGACCTACGAGCAGTACTTC.

The genes are TRBV7-2 and TRBJ2-7, with 15 bases matching TRBD2. The germline V gene encodes CDR1 SGHTA and CDR2 FQGNSA. V shed 2 bases and J 6 bases; nucleotides not matched to a gene: 5. The CDR3 has 16 amino acids. The CDR3 loop is CASSLTGLAGGPEQYF. CDR3 sequence (DNA): TGTGCCAGCAGCTTAACCGGACTAGCGGGAGGGCCCGAGCAGTACTTC.